Each of the 6 T cell receptor beta chains below was sequenced from the same sample in a study of blood T cell repertoires in COVID-19. Generated by immunoSEQ multiplex PCR, the TCRdb table keeps only in-frame clones and is missing some. Of approximately 250,000 clones in the sample, around 80% are singletons; the top ten hold under 2.5%. Sequencing was carried out using peripheral blood. The receptors shown here come from a man aged 40-55 years who had recovered from COVID-19.

The rearrangement links TRBV27 to TRBJ2-1; 7 bases match TRBD1. The J segment lost 5 bases and the V segment lost 3 bases, leaving 19 bases of the junction unmatched. From germline, CDR1 is MNHEY and CDR2 SMNVEV (reference sequence). This CDR3 contains 19 residues. Here the CDR3 reads CASSFKNLGTARWNNEQFF. CDR3 in DNA: TGTGCCAGCAGTTTCAAAAACCTCGGGACAGCTAGATGGAACAATGAGCAGTTCTTC.

The chain carries TRBV13 and TRBJ2-7; maybe TRBD2 (5 bases). Trimming took off 0 bases at V and 2 bases at J, with 8 bases between the two ends. Looked up from germline, CDR1 is PRHDT and CDR2 is FYEKMQ (reference sequence). CDR3 length: 14 residues. The CDR3 loop is CASSLGLTTYEQYF. The CDR3 nucleotides read TGTGCCAGCAGCTTAGGGTTGACTACCTACGAGCAGTACTTC.

The rearrangement joins TRBV6-5 to TRBJ2-7; the D gene is possibly TRBD2 (5 bases). The length of the CDR3 is 14 residues. With 6 bases removed from V and 1 base from J, the gap between germline ends came to 13 bases. The germline V gene encodes CDR1 MNHEY and CDR2 SVGAGI. This chain's CDR3 is CASRPPGWSYEQYF. CDR3 bases: TGTGCCAGCAGGCCCCCGGGGTGGTCCTACGAGCAGTACTTC.

V is TRBV7-8 and J is TRBJ2-5; TRBD2 agrees at 7 bases. The CDR3 is made up of 15 amino acids. Germline CDR1 reads SGHVS; CDR2 reads FQNEAQ. V shed 4 bases and J 2 bases; nucleotides not matched to a gene: 7. Written as DNA, the CDR3 is TGTGCCAGCAGCTGGCGGGAGAACCCACAAGAGACCCAGTACTTC. Encoded protein: CASSWRENPQETQYF.

The CDR3: CASTRSRARGTSTDTQYF. In nucleotides, the CDR3 is TGTGCCAGCACTCGGTCCAGGGCTAGGGGGACAAGCACAGATACGCAGTATTTT. This chain connects TRBV6-6 to TRBJ2-3, with D possibly being TRBD1 (6 bases). V dropped 7 bases and J dropped 0 bases, with 23 bases sitting between them. Germline values: CDR1 MNHNY, CDR2 SVGAGI (reference sequence). The CDR3 runs to 18 residues.

V usage is TRBV2 and J usage is TRBJ1-4; D might be TRBD1 (6 bases). The CDR3 extends over 16 amino acids. V was pared by 6 bases and J by 0 bases, with 14 bases between. CDR1 SNHLY and CDR2 FYNNEI come from the germline V gene. DNA for the CDR3: TGTGCCAGCAGGGGGGCGGAGGCCGCAACTAATGAAAAACTGTTTTTT. This encodes CASRGAEAATNEKLFF.